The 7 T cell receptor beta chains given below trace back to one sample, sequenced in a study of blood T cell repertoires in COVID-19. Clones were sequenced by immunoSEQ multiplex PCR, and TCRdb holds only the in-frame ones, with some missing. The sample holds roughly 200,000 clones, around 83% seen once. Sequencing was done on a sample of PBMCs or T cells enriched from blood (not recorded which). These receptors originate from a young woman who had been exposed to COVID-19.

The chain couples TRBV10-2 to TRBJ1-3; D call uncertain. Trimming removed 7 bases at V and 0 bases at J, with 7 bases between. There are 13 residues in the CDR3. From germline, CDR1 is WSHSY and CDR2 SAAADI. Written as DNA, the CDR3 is TGCGCCAGCACGGGTGGCTCTGGAAACACCATATATTTT. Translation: CASTGGSGNTIYF.

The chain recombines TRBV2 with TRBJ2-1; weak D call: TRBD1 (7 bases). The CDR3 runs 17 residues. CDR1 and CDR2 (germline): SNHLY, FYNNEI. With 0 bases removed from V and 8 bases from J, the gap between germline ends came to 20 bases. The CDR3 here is CASSEARQGGRVHEQFF. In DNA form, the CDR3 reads TGTGCCAGCAGTGAAGCGCGGCAGGGGGGAAGGGTCCATGAGCAGTTCTTC.

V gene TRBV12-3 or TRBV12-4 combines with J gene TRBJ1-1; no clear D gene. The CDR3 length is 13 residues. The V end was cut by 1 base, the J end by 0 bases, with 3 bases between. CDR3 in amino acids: CASSLGVNTEAFF. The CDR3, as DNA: TGTGCCAGCAGTTTAGGCGTGAACACTGAAGCTTTCTTT.

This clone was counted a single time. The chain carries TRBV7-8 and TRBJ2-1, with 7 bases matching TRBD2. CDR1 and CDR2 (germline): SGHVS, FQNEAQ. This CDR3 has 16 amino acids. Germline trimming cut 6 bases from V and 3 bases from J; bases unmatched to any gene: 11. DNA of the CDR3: TGTGCCAGCAGTTTCCCGAGGGGCGGGAGCTACAATGAGCAGTTCTTC. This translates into CASSFPRGGSYNEQFF. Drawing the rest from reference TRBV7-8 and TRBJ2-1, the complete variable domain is GAGVSQSPRYKVAKRGQDVALRCDPISGHVSLFWYQQALGQGPEFLTYFQNEAQLDKSGLPSDRFFAERPEGSVSTLKIQRTQQEDSAVYLCASSFPRGGSYNEQFFGPGTRLTVL.

The CDR3 bases are TGTGCCAGTAGTACACCCCTAGCCGGGAGAAGAAGCAATCAGCCCCAGCATTTT. Translated: CASSTPLAGRRSNQPQHF. The chain joins TRBV19 to TRBJ1-5; the D is unclear. The germline V gene has CDR1 LNHDA and CDR2 SQIVND (reference sequence). The length of the CDR3 is 18 residues. Trimming shortened V by 4 bases and J by 1 base, and 20 bases separated the two germline ends. Using reference TRBV19 and TRBJ1-5 for the parts outside the CDR3, the full variable domain is DGGITQSPKYLFRKEGQNVTLSCEQNLNHDAMYWYRQDPGQGLRLIYYSQIVNDFQKGDIAEGYSVSREKKESFPLTVTSAQKNPTAFYLCASSTPLAGRRSNQPQHFGDGTRLSIL.

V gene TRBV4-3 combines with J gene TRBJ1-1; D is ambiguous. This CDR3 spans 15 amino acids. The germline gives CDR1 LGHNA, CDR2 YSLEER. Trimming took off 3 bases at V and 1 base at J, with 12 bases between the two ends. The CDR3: CASSQGEPPNTEAFF. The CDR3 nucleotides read TGCGCCAGCAGCCAGGGCGAGCCGCCGAACACTGAAGCTTTCTTT.

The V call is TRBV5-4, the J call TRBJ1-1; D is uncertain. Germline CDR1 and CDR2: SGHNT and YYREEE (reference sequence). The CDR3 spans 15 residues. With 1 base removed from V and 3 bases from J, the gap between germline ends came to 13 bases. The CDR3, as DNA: TGTGCCAGCAGCTTGTCGAGCCGGGTCTACACTGAAGCTTTCTTT. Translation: CASSLSSRVYTEAFF.